This TCR beta chain was sequenced during a study of T cells in Graves' hyperthyroidism and ophthalmopathy. This CDR3 contains 15 residues. The junction had 9 bases not matched to a gene; V was cut back by 4 bases and J by 6 bases. Germline values: CDR1 SEHNR, CDR2 FQNEAQ (reference sequence). TCR beta CDR3 regions were amplified from RNA. Primed by the HTBI set, a first-round RT-PCR was run on the TCR CDR3. TCRdb re-called the multiplex PCR reads through MiXCR, storing one row per CDR3 protein. The repertoire holds hundreds of thousands of distinct CDR3 sequences, with approximately 15% as singletons. Disease duration under 2 months; hyperthyroidism patients were aged 18 to 65. The diagnoses drew upon clinical symptoms, serum thyroxine and TRAb, thyroid ultrasound and orbital computed tomography. This clonotype was seen a few times.

This clonotype originated in a woman aged 25 to 39 with Graves' hyperthyroidism. This chain joins TRBV7-9 and TRBJ2-5, with 9 nucleotides matching TRBD1. Sequenced input: blood. This CDR3 reads CASSSDRGSEKTQYF. CDR3 nucleotides: TGTGCCAGCAGCTCGGACAGGGGTAGTGAAAAGACCCAGTACTTC.